The T cell receptor (beta chain) under discussion was sequenced for a study of blood T cell repertoires in COVID-19. Overall study context: From T cells, B-cell-depleted T cells, or PBMCs came the material, which was cDNA or gDNA.

The study recruited people aged about 18 to 95 years across roughly 23 US areas. Trimming took off 5 bases at V and 11 bases at J, with 19 bases between the two ends. Germline V gene sequence: CDR1 GTSNPN, CDR2 SVGIG (reference sequence). This CDR3 is built from 14 residues. This clone was recorded a few times. In the authors' workflow: Reference gene primer amplification yielded estimated nucleated cell counts. Here immunoSEQ multiplex PCR was the method, and the copy in TCRdb shows in-frame clones only, minus some. V and J calls and clone size are given by that table; D and trimming were obtained from the DNA. This sample has around 230,000 clones, with roughly 86% found just once.

The material sequenced was PBMCs or T cells enriched from blood (not recorded which). The sequence was collected from a middle-aged woman with acute COVID-19. This chain uses TRBV30 with TRBJ1-6, with unresolved D. CDR3 loop: CAWLSLGPSAPLHF. CDR3 bases: TGTGCCTGGCTCAGTCTCGGACCTAGCGCACCCCTCCACTTT.